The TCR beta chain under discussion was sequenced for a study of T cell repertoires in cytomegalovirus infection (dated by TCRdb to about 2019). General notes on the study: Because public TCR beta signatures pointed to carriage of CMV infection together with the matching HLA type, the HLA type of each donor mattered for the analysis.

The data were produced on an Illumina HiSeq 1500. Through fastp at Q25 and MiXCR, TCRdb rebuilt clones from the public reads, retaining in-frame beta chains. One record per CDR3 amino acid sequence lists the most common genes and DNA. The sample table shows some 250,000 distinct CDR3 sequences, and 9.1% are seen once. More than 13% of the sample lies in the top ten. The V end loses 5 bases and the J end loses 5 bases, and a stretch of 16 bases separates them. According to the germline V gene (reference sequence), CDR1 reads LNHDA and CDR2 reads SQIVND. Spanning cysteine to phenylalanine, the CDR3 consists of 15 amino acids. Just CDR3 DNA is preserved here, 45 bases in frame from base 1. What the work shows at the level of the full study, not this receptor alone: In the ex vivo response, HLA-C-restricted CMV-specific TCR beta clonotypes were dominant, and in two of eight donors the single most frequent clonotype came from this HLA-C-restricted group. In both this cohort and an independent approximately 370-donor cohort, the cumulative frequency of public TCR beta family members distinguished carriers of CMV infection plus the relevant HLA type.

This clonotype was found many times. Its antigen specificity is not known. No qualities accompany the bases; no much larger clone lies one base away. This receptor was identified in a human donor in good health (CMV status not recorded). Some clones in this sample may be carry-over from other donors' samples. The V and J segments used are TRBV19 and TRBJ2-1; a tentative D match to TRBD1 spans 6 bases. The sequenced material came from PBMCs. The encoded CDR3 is CASSPTGEAHNEQFF. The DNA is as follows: TGTGCCAGTAGTCCGACAGGCGAGGCGCACAATGAGCAGTTCTTC.